These 27 T cell receptor beta chains originate from one sample sequenced in a study of identical twins' blood T cells. Using its own MiXCR run on the 5' RACE reads, TCRdb lists one record per CDR3 protein. There are 350,000 to 400,000 distinct CDR3 sequences in the sample; under 30% occur only once, and roughly 5.5% lies in the top ten. The sequencing input was PBMCs. The source of these receptors is a woman between 18 and 50 years old in good health.

This clonotype was counted at least ten times. The CDR3 sequence is CASSSDFSDTQYF. The CDR3 coding sequence is TGTGCCAGCAGCTCCGACTTTTCAGATACGCAGTATTTT. V gene TRBV2 combines with J gene TRBJ2-3; D is undetermined. The CDR3 runs 13 residues. Germline CDR1 reads SNHLY; CDR2 reads FYNNEI. V lost 6 bases to trimming and J lost 4 bases, with 11 bases between them.

About this clonotype: The CDR3 ends on some other residue instead of the conserved phenylalanine or tryptophan, so this is likely a read error. The chain joins TRBV5-6 to TRBJ1-2; no clear D. The CDR3 has 12 amino acids. Trimming took off 6 bases at V and 5 bases at J, with 11 bases between the two ends. Germline lookup yields CDR1 SGHDT and CDR2 YYEEEE. CDR3: CASTRRGYGYTC. CDR3 bases: TGTGCCAGCACAAGACGGGGATATGGCTACACCTGC.

A remark on this clonotype: A much larger clone is a single base away; this may be a read error. The genes are TRBV12-3 or TRBV12-4 and TRBJ2-1; D is ambiguous. The length of the CDR3 is 13 residues. V was pared by 7 bases and J by 8 bases, with 15 bases between. The CDR3 here is CASITTMNDEQFF. In nucleotides, the CDR3 is TGTGCCAGCATAACTACTATGAACGATGAGCAGTTCTTC.

The chain couples TRBV7-9 to TRBJ1-3; D gene ambiguous. CDR3 length: 17 amino acids. V lost 0 bases and J 0 bases, leaving 12 bases between the germline ends. The V gene's germline CDR1 is SEHNR and CDR2 FQNEAQ (reference sequence). The CDR3 protein is CASSLARAPFSGNTIYF. The CDR3 bases are TGTGCCAGCAGCTTAGCAAGGGCCCCCTTCTCTGGAAACACCATATATTTT.

V gene TRBV7-2 combines with J gene TRBJ1-1; a possible D gene is TRBD1 (6 bases). Trimming left V 5 bases short and J 8 bases short, with 15 bases between. CDR1 and CDR2 from the germline V gene are SGHTA and FQGNSA. This CDR3 has 13 amino acids. The CDR3 region is CASSPRTGQEAFF. The CDR3 bases are TGTGCCAGCAGCCCGCGAACGGGACAAGAAGCTTTCTTT.

The sample holds a few counts of this clonotype. J is TRBJ2-2 and V is TRBV6-2 or TRBV6-3, with D possibly being TRBD2 (5 bases). Per the germline V gene, CDR1 is MNHEY and CDR2 is SVGEGT. This CDR3 contains 15 residues. V gave up 0 bases and J gave up 7 bases, with 12 bases separating them. CDR3 DNA: TGTGCCAGCAGTTACTCAACGGGGATGAGCGGGGAGCTGTTTTTT. This translates into CASSYSTGMSGELFF.

V usage is TRBV10-3 and J usage is TRBJ1-6, with D possibly matching TRBD1 (6 bases). Germline V gene lookup returns CDR1 ENHRY and CDR2 SYGVKD. Trimming removed 0 bases from V and 9 bases from J, with 9 bases in between. The CDR3 consists of 14 residues. CDR3 in DNA: TGTGCCATCAGTGAGTCGGGGGCTAGTTCACCCCTCCACTTT. Protein sequence: CAISESGASSPLHF.

The chain links TRBV29-1 to TRBJ2-1; D may be TRBD2 (6 bases). This CDR3 is built from 13 residues. With 4 bases removed from V and 9 bases from J, the gap between germline ends came to 16 bases. CDR1 SQVTM and CDR2 ANQGSEA come from the germline V gene. The CDR3 coding sequence is TGCAGCGTTGTGGTAGCGGTACCCGGTGAGCAGTTCTTC. Translating it yields CSVVVAVPGEQFF.

In the case of this clonotype: This clone may be a read error of a much larger clone one base away. The CDR3 region is CASSLEFSNQPQHF. The CDR3, as DNA: TGTGCCAGCAGCCTCGAATTTAGCAATCAGCCCCAGCATTTT. The genes are TRBV28 and TRBJ1-5; the D is unclear. The CDR3 runs 14 residues. Trimming took off 6 bases at V and 0 bases at J, with 9 bases between the two ends. Germline V gene data show CDR1 as MDHEN and CDR2 as SYDVKM.

Only a few counts were recorded for this clonotype. V usage is TRBV6-2 or TRBV6-3 and J usage is TRBJ1-1, with 7 bases that match TRBD1. The CDR3 sequence is 15 residues long. V lost 2 bases to trimming and J lost 4 bases; unmatched junction nucleotides: 7. Germline values: CDR1 MNHEY, CDR2 SVGEGT. The CDR3 sequence: CASSYVGGAGTEAFF. The CDR3 DNA follows: TGTGCCAGCAGTTACGTAGGGGGCGCGGGCACTGAAGCTTTCTTT.

This clonotype was counted between two and nine times. The rearrangement links TRBV4-2 to TRBJ1-1; TRBD1 agrees at 10 bases. The V segment lost 2 bases and the J segment 3 bases; nucleotides outside the gene matches: 9. Germline V gives CDR1 LGHNA, CDR2 YNFKEQ. CDR3 length equals 17 residues. The CDR3 DNA reads TGTGCCAGCAGCCAATTTCCCTCCGGGACAGGGGACACTGAAGCTTTCTTT. Amino acid sequence: CASSQFPSGTGDTEAFF.

This clonotype was counted only a few times. The junction and the germline gene differ at one end; a read error may be behind it. The chain has TRBV6-6 and TRBJ1-1; D possibly corresponds to TRBD1 (5 bases). The CDR3 is 15 amino acids. Germline CDR1 is MNHNY and CDR2 is SVGAGI (reference sequence). The CDR3 is CASSHSREVNTEAFF. CDR3 bases: TGTGCCAGCAGTCACTCCAGGGAAGTGAACACTGAAGCTTTCTTT.

This clonotype came up a few times. J is TRBJ1-5 and V is TRBV20-1; D is perhaps TRBD1 (5 bases). Trimming took 1 base from V and 0 from J, leaving 13 bases between them. The CDR3 runs 16 residues. Germline assignment: CDR1 DFQATT and CDR2 SNEGSKA (reference sequence). The CDR3 spells CSARVGGGYSNQPQHF. In DNA, the CDR3 is TGCAGTGCTAGAGTCGGTGGGGGGTATAGCAATCAGCCCCAGCATTTT.

V usage is TRBV20-1 and J usage is TRBJ2-5; perhaps TRBD2 as D (6 bases). Germline loops: CDR1 DFQATT, CDR2 SNEGSKA (reference sequence). The CDR3 length is 15 residues. Trimming left V 2 bases short and J 6 bases short, with 19 bases between. Written as DNA, the CDR3 is TGCAGTGCTAGACGCGCCTCAGTCAGCGGGCAGACCCAGTACTTC. Encoded protein: CSARRASVSGQTQYF.

The table lists this clonotype with many counts. The chain carries TRBV13 and TRBJ1-1; D uncertain. The germline CDR1 and CDR2 sequences are PRHDT and FYEKMQ (reference sequence). This CDR3 comprises 15 residues. Trimming stripped 5 bases from V and 0 bases from J, with 13 bases between. CDR3 amino acids: CASSRELFMNTEAFF. DNA for the CDR3: TGTGCCAGCAGCCGGGAACTGTTTATGAACACTGAAGCTTTCTTT.

In its sample, this clonotype was seen a few times. V gene TRBV5-1 combines with J gene TRBJ1-1; tentatively, D is TRBD1 (6 bases). The ends were cut back, 3 bases at V and 4 bases at J, with 16 bases in the middle. Germline CDR1 SGHRS, CDR2 YFSETQ. The CDR3 length is 15 residues. This CDR3 is CASSSGYLRGTEAFF. In nucleotides, the CDR3 is TGCGCCAGCAGCTCGGGATACCTCAGGGGCACTGAAGCTTTCTTT.

The chain combines TRBV4-2 with TRBJ1-2; no clear D gene. Germline-derived CDR1 and CDR2 are LGHNA and YNFKEQ. The V end was cut by 4 bases, the J end by 4 bases, with 13 bases between. The CDR3 consists of 14 residues. The CDR3 sequence is CASSPGSDLYGYTF. The CDR3 DNA sequence: TGTGCCAGCAGCCCGGGATCGGACCTCTATGGCTACACCTTC.

This clonotype was counted at least ten times. This chain links TRBV30 with TRBJ1-2; D unresolved. The V end was cut by 1 base, the J end by 4 bases, with 7 bases between. The CDR3 runs 12 residues. Germline V gives CDR1 GTSNPN, CDR2 SVGIG (reference sequence). The CDR3: CAWSAETYGYTF. CDR3 DNA: TGTGCCTGGAGTGCAGAAACCTATGGCTACACCTTC.

This clonotype has just a few counts. The chain recombines TRBV29-1 with TRBJ1-2; no firm D call. CDR1 and CDR2 from the germline V gene are SQVTM and ANQGSEA. The CDR3 contains 11 residues. Trimming left V 4 bases short and J 4 bases short, with 7 bases between. This CDR3 is CSVVYSYGYTF. CDR3 sequence (DNA): TGCAGCGTTGTATATTCCTATGGCTACACCTTC.

As for this clonotype: One base away lies a much larger clone, so this may be a sequencing read error. V and J are TRBV7-9 and TRBJ1-1; 8 bases are a match to TRBD1. The ends lost 5 bases at V and 7 bases at J; junction bases unmatched: 3. The CDR3 consists of 12 residues. From germline, CDR1 is SEHNR and CDR2 FQNEAQ (reference sequence). The CDR3 DNA reads as TGTGCCAGCAGCCTACAGGGGGTTGAAGCTTTCTTT. Translated, it gives CASSLQGVEAFF.

The V gene is TRBV6-1, the J gene TRBJ1-1; D is unclear. V was pared by 7 bases and J by 1 base, with 16 bases between. The V gene's germline CDR1 is MNHNS and CDR2 SASEGT. This CDR3 is built from 15 residues. CDR3 loop: CASIQAVVGNTEAFF. CDR3 DNA: TGTGCCAGCATCCAGGCTGTAGTTGGGAACACTGAAGCTTTCTTT.

The J gene is TRBJ1-2, the V gene TRBV19; D is ambiguous. This CDR3 comprises 14 residues. Trimming cost V 4 bases and J 5 bases, with 14 bases left between them. Germline assignment: CDR1 LNHDA and CDR2 SQIVND (reference sequence). The CDR3 region is CASSRPDRRYGYTF. The CDR3 region has the DNA TGTGCCAGTAGTAGACCGGACCGTCGATATGGCTACACCTTC.

This clonotype was picked up many times. The V gene is TRBV19, the J gene TRBJ2-3; D ambiguous. V dropped 3 bases and J dropped 1 base, with 11 bases sitting between them. CDR3 length: 15 amino acids. Per the germline V gene, CDR1 is LNHDA and CDR2 is SQIVND (reference sequence). DNA of the CDR3: TGTGCCAGTAGTATTAGGGAAGGTGGCACAGATACGCAGTATTTT. Amino acid sequence: CASSIREGGTDTQYF. Full variable domain (outside the CDR3, taken from reference TRBV19 and TRBJ2-3): DGGITQSPKYLFRKEGQNVTLSCEQNLNHDAMYWYRQDPGQGLRLIYYSQIVNDFQKGDIAEGYSVSREKKESFPLTVTSAQKNPTAFYLCASSIREGGTDTQYFGPGTRLTVL.

This clonotype was counted only a few times. The chain has TRBV3-1 and TRBJ2-1, with 11 positions matching TRBD2. The CDR3 runs to 16 residues. The V and J ends lost 1 base and 6 bases, in that order; junction bases with no gene match: 5. The V gene's germline CDR1 is LGHDT and CDR2 YNNKEL (reference sequence). The CDR3 protein is CASSQGTSGSANEQFF. The DNA of the CDR3 is TGTGCCAGCAGCCAAGGTACTAGCGGGAGTGCCAATGAGCAGTTCTTC.

The J gene is TRBJ2-1, the V gene TRBV20-1; 9 positions agree with TRBD2. V shed 6 bases, J shed 2 bases, and the junction held 11 bases outside the gene matches. Germline-derived CDR1 and CDR2 are DFQATT and SNEGSKA (reference sequence). The CDR3 has 16 amino acids. In DNA, the CDR3 is TGCAGTGCCCTCATCCCGGGACTAGCTACCTACAATGAGCAGTTCTTC. As protein: CSALIPGLATYNEQFF.

V usage is TRBV18 and J usage is TRBJ1-5; D not certain. Trimming shortened V by 3 bases and J by 8 bases, and 17 bases separated the two germline ends. Looked up from germline, CDR1 is KGHSH and CDR2 is LQKENI. The CDR3 runs 15 residues. CDR3 loop: CASSPSTPSSEPQHF. For the CDR3, the DNA is TGTGCCAGCTCACCTTCGACCCCCTCATCAGAGCCCCAGCATTTT.

The CDR3 DNA reads as TGCAGTGCTAGCAGCCCGGGGACAGTCCAAGAGACCCAGTACTTC. Protein: CSASSPGTVQETQYF. The chain uses TRBV20-1 and TRBJ2-5; 7 nucleotides align to TRBD1. Germline CDR1 and CDR2: DFQATT and SNEGSKA (reference sequence). The V and J ends lost 3 bases and 1 base, in that order; junction bases with no gene match: 8. The CDR3 spans 15 residues.